The text below deals with one T cell receptor (beta chain). This sample is part of a study of blood T cell repertoires in COVID-19. Looking at the study overall: COVID-19 samples, acute and convalescent, were from the United States, Italy and Spain. PBMCs, B-cell-depleted T cells, or T cells were the source of the cDNA or gDNA that made up the material.

The CDR3 is made up of 14 amino acids. Trimming stripped 5 bases from V and 2 bases from J, with 9 bases between. Looked up from germline, CDR1 is SGHTA and CDR2 is FQGNSA. Study processing details: It was from reference gene primer amplification that nucleated cell counts were estimated. TCRdb's table, derived via immunoSEQ multiplex PCR, lists solely in-frame clones and lacks some. V, J and clone size are those of that table, while D and trimming were read from the DNA. Altogether almost 200,000 clones are present, roughly 77% being singletons, with the ten largest covering 5.5% to 7%. V and J are TRBV7-2 and TRBJ1-4; D gene uncertain. Sequences were obtained from peripheral blood. This sequence originates from a middle-aged woman with COVID-19, enrolled during active disease. The CDR3 sequence is CASSTGLTNEKLFF. The CDR3 nucleotides read TGTGCCAGCAGCACTGGACTGACTAATGAAAAACTGTTTTTT. Supplemented by reference TRBV7-2 and TRBJ1-4, the full variable domain reads GAGVSQSPSNKVTEKGKDVELRCDPISGHTALYWYRQSLGQGLEFLIYFQGNSAPDKSGLPSDRFSAERTGGSVSTLTIQRTQQEDSAVYLCASSTGLTNEKLFFGSGTQLSVL.